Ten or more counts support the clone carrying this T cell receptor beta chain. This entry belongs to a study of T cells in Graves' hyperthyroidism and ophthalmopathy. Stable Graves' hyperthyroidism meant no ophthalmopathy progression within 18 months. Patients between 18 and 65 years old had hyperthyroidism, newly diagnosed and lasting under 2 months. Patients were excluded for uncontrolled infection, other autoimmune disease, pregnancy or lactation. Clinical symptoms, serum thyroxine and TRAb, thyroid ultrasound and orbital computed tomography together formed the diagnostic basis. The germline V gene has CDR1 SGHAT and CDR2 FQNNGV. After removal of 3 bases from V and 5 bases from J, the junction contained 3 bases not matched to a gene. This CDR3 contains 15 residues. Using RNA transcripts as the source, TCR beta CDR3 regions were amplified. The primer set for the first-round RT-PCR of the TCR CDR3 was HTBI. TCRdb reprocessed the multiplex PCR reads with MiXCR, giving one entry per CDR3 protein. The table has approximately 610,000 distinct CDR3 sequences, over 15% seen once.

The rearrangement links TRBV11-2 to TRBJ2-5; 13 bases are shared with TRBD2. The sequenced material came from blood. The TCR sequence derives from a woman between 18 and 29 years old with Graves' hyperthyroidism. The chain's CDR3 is CASSFGLAGDETQYF. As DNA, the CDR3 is TGTGCCAGCAGCTTTGGACTAGCGGGAGACGAGACCCAGTACTTC.